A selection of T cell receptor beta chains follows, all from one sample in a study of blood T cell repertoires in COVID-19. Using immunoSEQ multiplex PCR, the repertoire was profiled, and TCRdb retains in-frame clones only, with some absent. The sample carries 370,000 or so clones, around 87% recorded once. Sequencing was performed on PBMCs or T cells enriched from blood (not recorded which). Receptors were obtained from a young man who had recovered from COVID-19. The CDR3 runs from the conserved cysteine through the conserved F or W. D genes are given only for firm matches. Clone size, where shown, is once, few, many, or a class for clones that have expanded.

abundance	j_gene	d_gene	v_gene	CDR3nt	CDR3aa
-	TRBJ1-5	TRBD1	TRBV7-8	TGTGCCAGCAGCCAGGACAGGAGAGCTCAGCCCCAGCATTTT	CASSQDRRAQPQHF
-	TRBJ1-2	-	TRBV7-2	TGTGCCAGCAGATTCCCTAACGGGGGGGCAGGTGGCTACACCTTC	CASRFPNGGAGGYTF
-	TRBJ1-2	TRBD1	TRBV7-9	TGTGCCAGCAGCGCTGACAGGGGGCGCGTCTATGGCTACACCTTC	CASSADRGRVYGYTF
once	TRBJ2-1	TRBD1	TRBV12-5	TGTGCTAGTGCCCTAAGGGTCTGGACAGGGGGTGTCTACAATGAGCAGTTCTTC	CASALRVWTGGVYNEQFF
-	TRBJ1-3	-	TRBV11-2	TGTGCCAGCAGCCCGCGGGACTTGGGCGGAAACACCATATATTTT	CASSPRDLGGNTIYF
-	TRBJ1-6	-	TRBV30	TGTGCCTGGAGTATTGCAGGGAATAATTCACCCCTCCACTTT	CAWSIAGNNSPLHF
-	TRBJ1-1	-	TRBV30	TGTGCCTGGAGCTCGCAAGGGGGACGGACTGAAGCTTTCTTT	CAWSSQGGRTEAFF
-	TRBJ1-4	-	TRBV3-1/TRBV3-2	TGTGCCAGCAGCCAAGCAGGGGCAGGTGATGAAAAACTGTTTTTT	CASSQAGAGDEKLFF
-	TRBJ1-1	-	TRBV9	TGTGCCAGCAGCGTAGAGGGGAAAGGGGTTGAAGCTTTCTTT	CASSVEGKGVEAFF
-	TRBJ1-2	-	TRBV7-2	TGTGCCAGCAGCTTAAATAAGGACAACACCTACTATGGCTACACCTTC	CASSLNKDNTYYGYTF
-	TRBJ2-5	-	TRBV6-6	TGTGCCAGCAGTTACCCGGAGGCGGAGACCCAGTACTTC	CASSYPEAETQYF
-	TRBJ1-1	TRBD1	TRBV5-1	TGCGCCAGCAGCTTGGAGGGACAGTACCCGGAGGCTGAAGCTTTCTTT	CASSLEGQYPEAEAFF
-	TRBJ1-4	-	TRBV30	TGTGCCTGGGGTCCAGGGTTGGGGGAAAAACTGTTTTTT	CAWGPGLGEKLFF
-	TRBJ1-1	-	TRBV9	TGTGCCAGCAGCGTAGTGGCGGGGACCAACACTGAAGCTTTCTTT	CASSVVAGTNTEAFF
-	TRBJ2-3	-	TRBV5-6	TGTGCCAGCAGCTCCGTGAGCACAGATACGCAGTATTTT	CASSSVSTDTQYF
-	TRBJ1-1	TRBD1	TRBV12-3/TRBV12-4	TGTGCCAGCAGGGACAGGGTAGGGACTGAAGCTTTCTTT	CASRDRVGTEAFF
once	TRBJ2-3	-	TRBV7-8	TGTGCCAGCAGCCCCCGGAGGAGAGATACGCAGTATTTT	CASSPRRRDTQYF
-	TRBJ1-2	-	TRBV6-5	TGTGCCAGCACGAACTATGGCTACACCTTC	CASTNYGYTF
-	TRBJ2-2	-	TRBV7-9	TGTGCCAGCATCCGGACACCCGCAACGGGTTCGATCACCGGGGAGCTGTTTTTT	CASIRTPATGSITGELFF
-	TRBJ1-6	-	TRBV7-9	TGTGCCAGCAGCCCCTTCGGGAAGGGTGGCAATTCACCCCTCCACTTT	CASSPFGKGGNSPLHF
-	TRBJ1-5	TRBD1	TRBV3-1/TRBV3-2	TGTGCCAGCAGCCAAGCACCGACAGGGGTTCCGTATAGCAATCAGCCCCAGCATTTT	CASSQAPTGVPYSNQPQHF
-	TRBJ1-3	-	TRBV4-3	TGCGCCAGCAGCCAAGATCGGACTACTGGAAACACCATATATTTT	CASSQDRTTGNTIYF
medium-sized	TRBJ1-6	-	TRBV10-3	TGTGCCATCAGTACTGATGGTGAAAATTCACCCCTCCACTTT	CAISTDGENSPLHF
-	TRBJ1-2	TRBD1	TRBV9	TGTGCCAGCAGCGTAGGACCGACAGGGGGCTATGGCTACACCTTC	CASSVGPTGGYGYTF
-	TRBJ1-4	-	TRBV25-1	TGTGCCAGCAGTGGCAGCAGGGGAGCTAATGAAAAACTGTTTTTT	CASSGSRGANEKLFF
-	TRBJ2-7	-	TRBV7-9	TGTGCCAGCAGCTTAGGGGTAGAGGGATCCGGATACGAGCAGTACTTC	CASSLGVEGSGYEQYF
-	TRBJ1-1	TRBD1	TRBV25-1	TGTGCCAGCACTACTTACAGGGGGGACACTGAAGCTTTCTTT	CASTTYRGDTEAFF
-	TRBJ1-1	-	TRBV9	TGTGCCAGCAGCGTAGGCCTGGATGGGGGCGCGAACACTGAAGCTTTCTTT	CASSVGLDGGANTEAFF
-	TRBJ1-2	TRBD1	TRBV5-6	TGTGCCAGCAGCGACAGGGGGTTTGGCTACACCTTC	CASSDRGFGYTF
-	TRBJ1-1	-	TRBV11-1	TGTGCCAGCAGCCGAGAAGCGATCACTGAAGCTTTCTTT	CASSREAITEAFF
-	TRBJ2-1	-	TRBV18	TGTGCCAGCTCACCGGTGGCGGGCTCCTACAATGAGCAGTTCTTC	CASSPVAGSYNEQFF
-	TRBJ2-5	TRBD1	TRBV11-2	TGTGCCAGCAGCTTAGATAGGGGGCATGGAGAGACCCAGTACTTC	CASSLDRGHGETQYF
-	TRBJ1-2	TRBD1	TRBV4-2	TGTGCCAGCAGCCTCCCTGCGGGGACAGGGCAAAGTGGCTACACCTTC	CASSLPAGTGQSGYTF
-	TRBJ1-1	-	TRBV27	TGTGCCAGCAGTTTATCCTTCGTGACTGAAGCTTTCTTT	CASSLSFVTEAFF
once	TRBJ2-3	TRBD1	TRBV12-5	TGTGCTAGTGGTTTCTACTTCGGGACAGGGATATTGGGAGGCACAGATACGCAGTATTTT	CASGFYFGTGILGGTDTQYF
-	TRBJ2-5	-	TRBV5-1	TGCGCCAGCAGCTTCAGGGAAGAGACCCAGTACTTC	CASSFREETQYF
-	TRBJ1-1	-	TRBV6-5	TGTGCCAGCAAAGAACGGGGGAACACTGAAGCTTTCTTT	CASKERGNTEAFF
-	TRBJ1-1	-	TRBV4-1	TGCGCCAGCAGCCGAAACAGTGGGTCCGCCACTGAAGCTTTCTTT	CASSRNSGSATEAFF
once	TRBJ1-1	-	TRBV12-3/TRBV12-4	TGTGCCAGCACCCCCTTTGAGCACACTGAAGCTTTCTTT	CASTPFEHTEAFF
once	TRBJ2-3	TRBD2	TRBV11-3	TGTGCCAGCAGCTTAGGAGCGGGGATAAGCACAGATACGCAGTATTTT	CASSLGAGISTDTQYF
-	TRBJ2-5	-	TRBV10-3	TGTGCCATCAGTGAGTCTCGAGAGACCCAGTACTTC	CAISESRETQYF
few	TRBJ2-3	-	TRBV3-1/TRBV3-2	TGTGCCAGCAGCCAATTCGGAGGTGGCACAGATACGCAGTATTTT	CASSQFGGGTDTQYF
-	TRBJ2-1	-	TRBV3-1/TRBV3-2	TGTGCCAGCAGCAAACCCACAACCTATACACAGGCCGGTGAGCAGTTCTTC	CASSKPTTYTQAGEQFF
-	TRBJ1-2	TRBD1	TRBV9	TGTGCCAGCAGCGACCCGGGACAGGGTCCTAGTATTTATGGCTACACCTTC	CASSDPGQGPSIYGYTF
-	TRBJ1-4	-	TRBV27	TGTGCCAGCAGTCCAGCGGGACCCGGGGTGGGAAAACTGTTTTTT	CASSPAGPGVGKLFF
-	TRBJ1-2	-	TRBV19	TGTGCCAGTAGTGTTGCTAGACAGAGCAACTATGGCTACACCTTC	CASSVARQSNYGYTF